This T cell receptor beta chain stems from a study of blood T cell repertoires in COVID-19 (dated by TCRdb to about 2020). General notes on the study: Collaborator samples came from the United States, Italy and Spain and covered acute and convalescent phases of COVID-19. The repertoires were released in a freely available public database intended as a resource for research on the immune response to SARS-CoV-2. Samples came from the ongoing ImmuneRACE study (first 160 participants) plus 1,254 subjects from 6 global collaborators. The prospective study material was composed of cDNA or gDNA derived from T cells, B-cell-depleted T cells, or PBMCs. Where HLA class I and class II types were available, the types were taken from metadata supplied by the sample provider, not from assay-based typing. Nearly every sample came with metadata listing a de-identified subject ID, COVID-19 status, age in years and sex. Deeply sampled blood TCRbeta repertoires from subjects exposed to, actively infected with, or recovered from COVID-19 were included in the dataset.

What the authors observed across the whole study: The quantity of clinical and demographic metadata differed by source and by participant and was supplied without curation.

As regards this clone: The antigen it recognizes is unknown. No much larger clone is present one base from it, and per-base qualities are unavailable.

For this chain, trimming is 3 bases at the V end and 3 bases at the J end, and the number of junction bases without a gene match is 12. CDR1 is given as SGHNT and CDR2 as YENEEA, both from the germline V gene. From the cysteine through the phenylalanine, the CDR3 covers 17 amino acids. The sequence is cut down to CDR3 DNA, 51 bases in frame from base 1. TCRbeta CDR3 regions were amplified from genomic DNA by means of the immunoSEQ Assay, a bias-controlled multiplex PCR. In the authors' own workflow: The number of nucleated cells in each sample was estimated from the amplification of reference gene primers within the assay. Sequence reads were collapsed and filtered to measure the absolute abundance of every unique TCRbeta CDR3 rearrangement. Productive Simpson clonality was computed per sample as the square root of Simpson's diversity index over productive rearrangements. This is the immuneACCESS table as TCRdb keeps it, with only in-frame sequences that have V and J called. A part of the clones is gone; compared with another copy, unresolved V genes explain less than half, and the rest is unexplained. That table furnishes V, J and clone size, whereas the DNA furnished D and trimming. Present in this sample are more than 65,000 clones, around 91% of which were seen just once. The top ten constitute 7.5% to 9% of the sample.

Whole blood was collected in K2EDTA tubes by collaborating institutions according to the institutions' own protocols. For TCRbeta analysis, collaborator samples were shipped as frozen whole blood, as isolated PBMCs, or as DNA extracted from either sample type. Sequenced input: peripheral blood. The V and J genes are TRBV11-3 and TRBJ2-7, with 9 bases in between that match TRBD2. The origin of this receptor is a human donor in a cohort sampled during active COVID-19. The CDR3 sequence is CASSFHVEKRGDYEQYF. The DNA sequence is as follows: TGTGCCAGCAGCTTTCATGTAGAAAAGCGGGGGGACTACGAGCAGTACTTC.